The rows below give T cell receptor beta chains drawn from one sample of a study of blood T cell repertoires in COVID-19. Sequenced by immunoSEQ multiplex PCR; TCRdb stores in-frame clones only, minus some. The repertoire includes about 150,000 clones, approximately 91% of them detected once, and 2% to 3% sits in the top ten. Sequences were obtained from peripheral blood. Source of these receptors: a woman aged 65 to 85 with acute or convalescent COVID-19. Each CDR3 is given with its conserved first and last residue. The D gene is left open where the match is weak. Clone size, where shown, is once, few, many, or a class for clones that have expanded.

v_call: TRBV9; j_call: TRBJ2-7; d_call: TRBD2; clone_size: .; cdr3_aa: CASSVSPGGSGGNEQYF; cdr3_nt: TGTGCCAGCAGCGTCTCCCCCGGTGGTAGCGGGGGCAACGAGCAGTACTTC
v_call: TRBV7-9; j_call: TRBJ2-3; d_call: .; clone_size: .; cdr3_aa: CASSPLTGGRMDTQYF; cdr3_nt: TGTGCCAGCAGCCCCCTTACCGGGGGGCGGATGGATACGCAGTATTTT
v_call: TRBV12-3/TRBV12-4; j_call: TRBJ2-7; d_call: TRBD1; clone_size: .; cdr3_aa: CASKGQGAHEQYF; cdr3_nt: TGTGCCAGCAAGGGGCAGGGGGCCCACGAGCAGTACTTC
v_call: TRBV2; j_call: TRBJ1-5; d_call: TRBD1; clone_size: .; cdr3_aa: CASSDDRDNQPQHF; cdr3_nt: TGTGCCAGCAGTGACGACAGGGACAATCAGCCCCAGCATTTT
v_call: TRBV11-3; j_call: TRBJ1-5; d_call: .; clone_size: .; cdr3_aa: CASSLVGAGLPSNQPQHF; cdr3_nt: TGTGCCAGCAGCTTAGTGGGGGCAGGGCTCCCTAGCAATCAGCCCCAGCATTTT
v_call: TRBV18; j_call: TRBJ1-2; d_call: .; clone_size: .; cdr3_aa: CASSPTAGGYGYTF; cdr3_nt: TGTGCCAGCTCACCGACCGCCGGGGGCTATGGCTACACCTTC
v_call: TRBV18; j_call: TRBJ1-4; d_call: .; clone_size: .; cdr3_aa: CASSQIFGGLSEEKLFF; cdr3_nt: TGTGCCAGCTCACAGATTTTCGGGGGGCTGAGTGAAGAAAAACTGTTTTTT
v_call: TRBV6-1; j_call: TRBJ1-1; d_call: .; clone_size: .; cdr3_aa: CASSEAGRNTEAFF; cdr3_nt: TGTGCCAGCAGTGAAGCCGGGAGGAACACTGAAGCTTTCTTT
v_call: TRBV3-1/TRBV3-2; j_call: TRBJ1-4; d_call: TRBD1; clone_size: .; cdr3_aa: CASSQGTGGGNEKLFF; cdr3_nt: TGTGCCAGCAGCCAAGGCACAGGGGGGGGGAATGAAAAACTGTTTTTT
v_call: TRBV2; j_call: TRBJ1-6; d_call: TRBD1; clone_size: once; cdr3_aa: CASRGTGSGSPLHF; cdr3_nt: TGTGCCAGCAGGGGGACAGGGTCGGGTTCACCCCTCCACTTT
v_call: TRBV7-2; j_call: TRBJ2-7; d_call: TRBD1; clone_size: .; cdr3_aa: CASSLEGTGFSREQYF; cdr3_nt: TGTGCCAGCAGCTTAGAGGGGACAGGGTTCAGTCGCGAGCAGTACTTC
v_call: TRBV5-1; j_call: TRBJ1-1; d_call: TRBD1; clone_size: many; cdr3_aa: CASSLGPGQGARNTEAFF; cdr3_nt: TGCGCCAGCAGCCTGGGGCCGGGACAGGGGGCCCGCAACACTGAAGCTTTCTTT
v_call: TRBV1; j_call: TRBJ2-3; d_call: .; clone_size: .; cdr3_aa: CTSSQVFDREGGISTDTQYF; cdr3_nt: TGCACCAGCAGCCAAGTATTCGACAGAGAGGGAGGGATTAGCACAGATACGCAGTATTTT
v_call: TRBV6-2/TRBV6-3; j_call: TRBJ2-1; d_call: .; clone_size: once; cdr3_aa: CASSYLGRYNEQFF; cdr3_nt: TGTGCCAGCAGTTACCTCGGGAGATACAATGAGCAGTTCTTC
v_call: TRBV6-5; j_call: TRBJ2-7; d_call: TRBD1; clone_size: .; cdr3_aa: CASSTGTGLLEQYF; cdr3_nt: TGTGCCAGCAGTACCGGGACAGGGCTTCTAGAGCAGTACTTC
v_call: TRBV7-8; j_call: TRBJ1-4; d_call: TRBD1; clone_size: .; cdr3_aa: CASSLRDSNEKLFF; cdr3_nt: TGTGCCAGCAGCTTACGGGACAGTAATGAAAAACTGTTTTTT
v_call: TRBV19; j_call: TRBJ1-2; d_call: TRBD1; clone_size: .; cdr3_aa: CASSNEQGIYGYTF; cdr3_nt: TGTGCCAGTAGTAACGAACAGGGGATCTATGGCTACACCTTC
v_call: TRBV4-1; j_call: TRBJ1-1; d_call: .; clone_size: .; cdr3_aa: CASSQEPGLVAFF; cdr3_nt: TGCGCCAGCAGCCAAGAACCGGGGTTGGTAGCTTTCTTT
v_call: TRBV6-2/TRBV6-3; j_call: TRBJ1-5; d_call: TRBD1; clone_size: .; cdr3_aa: CASSRQGVGNQPQHF; cdr3_nt: TGTGCCAGCAGTCGACAGGGGGTGGGCAATCAGCCCCAGCATTTT
v_call: TRBV5-4; j_call: TRBJ1-2; d_call: .; clone_size: .; cdr3_aa: CASSAMTAIHGYTF; cdr3_nt: TGTGCCAGCAGCGCGATGACAGCGATTCATGGCTACACCTTC
v_call: TRBV7-9; j_call: TRBJ1-2; d_call: TRBD1; clone_size: few; cdr3_aa: CASSKGGTETFYTF; cdr3_nt: TGTGCCAGCAGCAAAGGAGGGACAGAGACGTTCTACACCTTC
v_call: TRBV5-1; j_call: TRBJ2-5; d_call: .; clone_size: .; cdr3_aa: CASMRRRGSMETQYF; cdr3_nt: TGCGCCAGCATGAGGAGGCGGGGTAGTATGGAGACCCAGTACTTC
v_call: TRBV7-9; j_call: TRBJ1-1; d_call: .; clone_size: few; cdr3_aa: CASSYQGNTEAFF; cdr3_nt: TGTGCCAGCAGCTACCAGGGGAACACTGAAGCTTTCTTT
v_call: TRBV3-1/TRBV3-2; j_call: TRBJ2-2; d_call: .; clone_size: once; cdr3_aa: CASSDAGVSVTAGELFF; cdr3_nt: TGTGCCAGCAGCGACGCCGGGGTTAGTGTTACGGCCGGGGAGCTGTTTTTT
v_call: TRBV11-2; j_call: TRBJ1-6; d_call: TRBD1; clone_size: .; cdr3_aa: CASSAIQGWNSPLHF; cdr3_nt: TGTGCCAGCAGCGCTATACAGGGGTGGAATTCACCCCTCCACTTT
v_call: TRBV23-1; j_call: TRBJ2-7; d_call: TRBD1; clone_size: .; cdr3_aa: CASSRAPGQGAYEQYF; cdr3_nt: TGCGCCAGCAGTCGAGCACCGGGACAGGGGGCCTACGAGCAGTACTTC
v_call: TRBV10-3; j_call: TRBJ1-4; d_call: .; clone_size: .; cdr3_aa: CAISLRGDQEKLFF; cdr3_nt: TGTGCCATCAGTCTCAGGGGAGATCAGGAAAAACTGTTTTTT
v_call: TRBV6-1; j_call: TRBJ1-2; d_call: .; clone_size: .; cdr3_aa: CASSEDNRPNYGYTF; cdr3_nt: TGTGCCAGCAGTGAAGATAACAGACCCAACTATGGCTACACCTTC
v_call: TRBV4-1; j_call: TRBJ2-5; d_call: TRBD2; clone_size: .; cdr3_aa: CASSQDTSGGARGTQYF; cdr3_nt: TGCGCCAGCAGCCAAGATACCAGCGGGGGGGCCCGGGGGACCCAGTACTTC
v_call: TRBV30; j_call: TRBJ1-2; d_call: TRBD1; clone_size: .; cdr3_aa: CAWRQGVRVGYTF; cdr3_nt: TGTGCCTGGAGGCAGGGGGTACGGGTTGGCTACACCTTC
v_call: TRBV28; j_call: TRBJ1-2; d_call: .; clone_size: .; cdr3_aa: CASSLVGNYGYTF; cdr3_nt: TGTGCCAGCAGTTTAGTCGGTAACTATGGCTACACCTTC
v_call: TRBV19; j_call: TRBJ2-7; d_call: TRBD1; clone_size: .; cdr3_aa: CASSIGTGTGEQYF; cdr3_nt: TGTGCCAGTAGTATAGGTACAGGGACAGGCGAGCAGTACTTC
v_call: TRBV6-2/TRBV6-3; j_call: TRBJ2-3; d_call: .; clone_size: .; cdr3_aa: CASSFPQGEQTDTQYF; cdr3_nt: TGTGCCAGCAGTTTCCCACAGGGAGAGCAAACAGATACGCAGTATTTT